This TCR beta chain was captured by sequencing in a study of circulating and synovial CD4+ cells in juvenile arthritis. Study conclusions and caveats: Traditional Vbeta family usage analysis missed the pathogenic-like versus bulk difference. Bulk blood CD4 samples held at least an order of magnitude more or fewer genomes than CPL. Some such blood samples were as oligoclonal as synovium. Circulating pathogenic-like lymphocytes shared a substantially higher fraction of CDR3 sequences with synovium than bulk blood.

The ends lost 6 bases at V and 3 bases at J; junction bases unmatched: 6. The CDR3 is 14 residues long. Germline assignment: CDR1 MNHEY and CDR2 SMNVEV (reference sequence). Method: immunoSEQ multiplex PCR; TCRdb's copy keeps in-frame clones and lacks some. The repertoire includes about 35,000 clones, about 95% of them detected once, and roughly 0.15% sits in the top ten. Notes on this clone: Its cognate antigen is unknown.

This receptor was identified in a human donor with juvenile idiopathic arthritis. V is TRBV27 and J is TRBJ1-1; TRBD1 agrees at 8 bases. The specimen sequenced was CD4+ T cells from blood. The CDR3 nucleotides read TGTGCCAGCAGACCTAGGACAGGGCACACTGAAGCTTTCTTT. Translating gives CASRPRTGHTEAFF.